The source of this T cell receptor (beta chain) is a study of T cell clonotyping in hematopoietic cell transplantation. Study-wide context: Pretransplant recipient samples were taken after cytoreduction.

The CDR3 runs to 17 residues. J lost 7 bases, V lost 5 bases, and 12 bases had no gene match. Germline V gives CDR1 SGHVS, CDR2 FQNEAQ. Findings and caveats of the study: Broader posttransplant TCR repertoire diversity was predicted by graft donor and pretransplant recipient Inverse Simpson Index values. CD4 and CD8 repertoire contributions could not be separated without sorting.

Time point: recipient sample about 28 days before transplant, after cytoreduction. Data came from immunoSEQ multiplex PCR; TCRdb stores just in-frame clones and leaves some out. The sample contains approximately 8,700 clones, 87% of which appear only once. Regarding this clone: Its specificity is unknown.

V is TRBV7-8 and J is TRBJ2-1; 12 nucleotides agree with TRBD1. This sequence was found in an older woman with acute myeloid leukemia. Some clones in this sample may be carry-over from other donors' samples. The source was peripheral blood mononuclear cells, collected before stem cell transplant. The CDR3: CASSTPGQGATRNEQFF. CDR3 nucleotides: TGTGCCAGCAGCACACCGGGACAGGGGGCGACGAGGAATGAGCAGTTCTTC.